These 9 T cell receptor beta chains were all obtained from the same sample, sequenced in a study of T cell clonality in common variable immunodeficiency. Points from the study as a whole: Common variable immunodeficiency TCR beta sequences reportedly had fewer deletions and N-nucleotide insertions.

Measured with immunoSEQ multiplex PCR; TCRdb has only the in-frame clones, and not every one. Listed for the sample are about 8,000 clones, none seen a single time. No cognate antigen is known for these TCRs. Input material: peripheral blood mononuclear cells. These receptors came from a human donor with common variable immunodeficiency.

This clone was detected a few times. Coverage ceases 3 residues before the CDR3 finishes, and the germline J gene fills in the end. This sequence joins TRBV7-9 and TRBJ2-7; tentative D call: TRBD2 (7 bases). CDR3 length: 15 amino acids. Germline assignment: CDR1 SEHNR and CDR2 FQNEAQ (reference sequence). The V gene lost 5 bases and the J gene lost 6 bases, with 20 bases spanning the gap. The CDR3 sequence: CASSRDRGGRFEQYF. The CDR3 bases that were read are TGTGCCAGCAGCCGAGATAGGGGGGGGAGATTCGAG.

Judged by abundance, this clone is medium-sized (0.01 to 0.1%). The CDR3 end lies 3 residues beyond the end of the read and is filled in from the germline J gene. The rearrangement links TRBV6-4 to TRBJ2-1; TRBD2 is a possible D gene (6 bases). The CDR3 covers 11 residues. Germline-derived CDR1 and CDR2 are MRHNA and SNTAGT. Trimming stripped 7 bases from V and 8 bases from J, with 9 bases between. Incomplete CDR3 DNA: TGTGCCAGCATCTTAGCGGATGAG. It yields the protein CASILADE. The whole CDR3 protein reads CASILADEQFF.

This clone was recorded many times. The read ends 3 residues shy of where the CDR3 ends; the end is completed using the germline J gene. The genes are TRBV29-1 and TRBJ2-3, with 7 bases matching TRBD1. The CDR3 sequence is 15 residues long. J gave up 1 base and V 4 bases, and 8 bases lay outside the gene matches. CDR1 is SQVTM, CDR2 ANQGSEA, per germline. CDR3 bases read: TGCAGCGTTGGACCGCAGGGGGTGGGCACAGATACG. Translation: CSVGPQGVGTDT. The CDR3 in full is CSVGPQGVGTDTQYF.

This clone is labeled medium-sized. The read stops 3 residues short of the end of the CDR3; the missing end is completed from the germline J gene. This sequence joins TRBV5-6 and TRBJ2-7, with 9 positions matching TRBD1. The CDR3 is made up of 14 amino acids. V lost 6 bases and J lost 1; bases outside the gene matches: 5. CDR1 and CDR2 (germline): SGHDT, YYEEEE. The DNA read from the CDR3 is TGTGCCAGCACTCCGGGACAGGGTTCCTACGAG. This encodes CASTPGQGSYE. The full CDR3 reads CASTPGQGSYEQYF.

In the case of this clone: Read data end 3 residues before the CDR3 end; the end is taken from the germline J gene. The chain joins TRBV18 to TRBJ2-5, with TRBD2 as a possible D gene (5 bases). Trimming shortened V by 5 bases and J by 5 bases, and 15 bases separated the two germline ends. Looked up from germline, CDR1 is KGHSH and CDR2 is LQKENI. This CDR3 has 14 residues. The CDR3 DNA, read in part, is TGTGCCAGCTCATTTAGCCTAGCTGCGGAGACC. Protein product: CASSFSLAAET. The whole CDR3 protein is CASSFSLAAETQYF.

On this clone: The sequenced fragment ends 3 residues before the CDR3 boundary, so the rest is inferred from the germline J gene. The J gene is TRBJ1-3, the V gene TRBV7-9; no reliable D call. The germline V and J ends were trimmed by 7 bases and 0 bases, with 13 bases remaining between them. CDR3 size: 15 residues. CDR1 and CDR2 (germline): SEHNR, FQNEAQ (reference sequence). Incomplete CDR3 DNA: TGTGCCAGCACCCATGACACAACCTCTGGAAACACC. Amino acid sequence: CASTHDTTSGNT. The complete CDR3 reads CASTHDTTSGNTIYF.

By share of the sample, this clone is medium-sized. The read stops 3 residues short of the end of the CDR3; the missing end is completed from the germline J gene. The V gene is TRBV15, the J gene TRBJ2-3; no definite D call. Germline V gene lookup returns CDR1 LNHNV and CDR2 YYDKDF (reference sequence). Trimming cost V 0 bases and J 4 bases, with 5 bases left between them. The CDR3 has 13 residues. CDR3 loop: CATSRDIADTQYF. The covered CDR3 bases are TGTGCCACCAGCAGAGATATCGCAGATACG.

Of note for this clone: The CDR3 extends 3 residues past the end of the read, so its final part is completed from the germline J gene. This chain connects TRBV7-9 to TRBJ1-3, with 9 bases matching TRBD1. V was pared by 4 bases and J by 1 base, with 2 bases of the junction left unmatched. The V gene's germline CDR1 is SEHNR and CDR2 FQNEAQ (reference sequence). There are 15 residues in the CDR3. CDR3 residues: CASSSGQGSGNTIYF. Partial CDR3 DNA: TGTGCCAGCAGCTCCGGACAGGGGTCTGGAAACACC.

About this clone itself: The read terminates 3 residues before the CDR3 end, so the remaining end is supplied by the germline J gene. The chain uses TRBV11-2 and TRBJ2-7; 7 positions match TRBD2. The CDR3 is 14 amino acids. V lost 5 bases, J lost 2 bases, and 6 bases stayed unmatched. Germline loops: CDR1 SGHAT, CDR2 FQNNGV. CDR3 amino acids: CASSTSSGTYEQYF. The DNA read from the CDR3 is TGTGCCAGCAGCACCTCTAGCGGCACCTACGAG.